This T cell receptor (beta chain) was documented in a study of cytomegalovirus exposure and HLA in healthy donors. Germline V gives CDR1 SGHNT, CDR2 YYREEE (reference sequence). Trimming removed 0 bases at V and 5 bases at J, with 11 bases between. The CDR3 sequence is 15 residues long. Researchers ran the PCR with 60 Vbeta and 13 Jbeta primers. Sequencing used immunoSEQ multiplex PCR; TCRdb keeps in-frame clones, though not all of them. The sample yields more than 95,000 clones, 73% seen once. The source material was PBMCs. The rearrangement links TRBV5-4 to TRBJ2-2, with D maybe TRBD1 (6 bases). The TCR comes from a man aged 55 to 70 in good health and CMV-seropositive. This chain's CDR3 is CASSLEGVLTGELFF. The CDR3 DNA follows: TGTGCCAGCAGCTTGGAGGGGGTACTTACCGGGGAGCTGTTTTTT.